This paragraph reports one T cell receptor (beta chain). J was trimmed by 6 bases and V by 2 bases; bases with no gene match: 7. The CDR3 loop spans 16 amino acids. CDR1 and CDR2 (germline): SGHVS, FNYEAQ. The data derive from a study of blood T cell repertoires in COVID-19. Whole-study context: T cells, B-cell-depleted T cells, or PBMCs supplied cDNA or gDNA.

Data came from immunoSEQ multiplex PCR; TCRdb stores just in-frame clones and leaves some out. The sample holds approximately 210,000 clones, around 80% seen once. Cohort 3 recovered donors had two negative PCRs, clearance, or symptom resolution. What was sequenced was PBMCs or T cells enriched from blood (not recorded which). The J gene is TRBJ2-3, the V gene TRBV7-6; 11 nucleotides line up with TRBD2. The TCR sequence derives from a man in his forties or fifties who had recovered from COVID-19. The CDR3 DNA sequence: TGTGCCAGCAGCTTAACGACTAGCGGGATACTCGATACGCAGTATTTT. It specifies CASSLTTSGILDTQYF. Combining the CDR3 with reference TRBV7-6 and TRBJ2-3 gives the whole variable domain GAGVSQSPRYKVTKRGQDVALRCDPISGHVSLYWYRQALGQGPEFLTYFNYEAQQDKSGLPNDRFSAERPEGSISTLTIQRTEQRDSAMYRCASSLTTSGILDTQYFGPGTRLTVL.